This T cell receptor beta chain was observed in a study of blood T cell repertoires in COVID-19. Study-wide context: COVID-19 samples, acute and convalescent, were from the United States, Italy and Spain.

Methods used by the authors: Amplification from reference gene primers served as the basis for estimated nucleated cell counts. TCRdb keeps only in-frame clones here, not all; method: immunoSEQ multiplex PCR. V and J calls and clone size are given by that table; D and trimming were obtained from the DNA. The sample records tens of thousands of clones, about 90% being singletons. The source is a man aged 50-59 years with active COVID-19. The sample comprised peripheral blood.

The CDR3 nucleotides are TGTGCCAGCAGTTTATTTTACAGGGAGACCTACGAGCAGTACTTC. It yields the protein CASSLFYRETYEQYF. V usage is TRBV27 and J usage is TRBJ2-7, with D possibly TRBD1 on 6 matching bases. Germline-derived CDR1 and CDR2 are MNHEY and SMNVEV (reference sequence). The CDR3 runs 15 residues. The V end was cut by 1 base, the J end by 2 bases, with 12 bases between.